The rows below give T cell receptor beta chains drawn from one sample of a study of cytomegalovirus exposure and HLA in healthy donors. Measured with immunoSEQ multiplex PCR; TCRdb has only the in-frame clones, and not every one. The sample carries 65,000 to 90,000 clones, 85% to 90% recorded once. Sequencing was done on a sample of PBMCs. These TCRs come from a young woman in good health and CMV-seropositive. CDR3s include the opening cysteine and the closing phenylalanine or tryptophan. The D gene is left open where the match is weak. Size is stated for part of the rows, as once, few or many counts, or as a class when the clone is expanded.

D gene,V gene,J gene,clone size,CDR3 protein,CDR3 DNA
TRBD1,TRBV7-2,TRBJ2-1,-,CASSLTTGQRNNEQFF,TGTGCCAGCAGCTTAACTACGGGACAGAGAAACAATGAGCAGTTCTTC
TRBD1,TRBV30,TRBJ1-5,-,CAWTDRANQPQHF,TGTGCCTGGACAGACAGGGCAAATCAGCCCCAGCATTTT
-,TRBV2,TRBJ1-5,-,CASGTDSNQPQHF,TGTGCCAGCGGTACTGATAGCAATCAGCCCCAGCATTTT
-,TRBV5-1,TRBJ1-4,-,CASSLGSGSEKLFF,TGCGCCAGCAGCTTGGGGTCTGGCTCTGAAAAACTGTTTTTT
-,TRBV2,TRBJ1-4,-,CASSPDRYNEKLFF,TGTGCCAGCAGCCCGGACAGATATAATGAAAAACTGTTTTTT
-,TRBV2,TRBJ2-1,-,CASMQTYSYNEQFF,TGTGCCAGCATGCAGACATACTCCTACAATGAGCAGTTCTTC
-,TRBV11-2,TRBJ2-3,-,CASSLFRGDTQYF,TGTGCCAGCAGCTTATTTAGGGGCGATACGCAGTATTTT
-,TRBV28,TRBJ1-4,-,CASSLSGQTNEKLFF,TGTGCCAGCAGTTTATCCGGACAGACTAATGAAAAACTGTTTTTT
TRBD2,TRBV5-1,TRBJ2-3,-,CASSSGLAGGHRATDTQYF,TGCGCCAGCAGCTCCGGACTAGCGGGGGGCCATCGAGCCACAGATACGCAGTATTTT
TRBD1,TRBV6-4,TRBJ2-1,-,CASRKPGTENNEQFF,TGTGCCAGCAGAAAGCCCGGGACAGAAAACAATGAGCAGTTCTTC
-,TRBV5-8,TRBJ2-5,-,CASSWGGLGQETQYF,TGTGCCAGCAGCTGGGGAGGTCTGGGCCAAGAGACCCAGTACTTC
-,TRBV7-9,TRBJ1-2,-,CASSQTVTRPDSLYGYTF,TGTGCCAGCAGCCAGACGGTCACAAGACCCGACTCACTCTATGGCTACACCTTC
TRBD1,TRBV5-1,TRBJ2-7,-,CASSDRDRGDYEQYF,TGCGCCAGCAGCGATCGGGACAGGGGGGACTACGAGCAGTACTTC
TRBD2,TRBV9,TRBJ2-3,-,CASSVSSSGGALRSDTQYF,TGTGCCAGCAGCGTCAGTTCTAGCGGGGGGGCCCTCCGGTCAGATACGCAGTATTTT
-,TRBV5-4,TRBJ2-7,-,CASSLGGVAYEQYF,TGTGCCAGCAGCTTAGGGGGGGTGGCCTACGAGCAGTACTTC
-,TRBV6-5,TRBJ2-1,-,CASSFQTQSYNEQFF,TGTGCCAGCAGTTTTCAGACACAAAGCTACAATGAGCAGTTCTTC
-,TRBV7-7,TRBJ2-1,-,CASSRMTSFNEQFF,TGTGCTAGCAGCCGTATGACAAGCTTCAATGAGCAGTTCTTC
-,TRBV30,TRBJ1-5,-,CAWSEGLNQPQHF,TGTGCCTGGAGTGAGGGGCTAAATCAGCCCCAGCATTTT
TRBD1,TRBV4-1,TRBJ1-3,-,CASSRGTVSGNTIYF,TGCGCCAGCAGCCGCGGGACAGTATCTGGAAACACCATATATTTT
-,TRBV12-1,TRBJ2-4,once,CASSFSPGYMAKNIQYF,TGTGCCAGCAGCTTTTCGCCGGGGTATATGGCCAAAAACATTCAGTACTTC
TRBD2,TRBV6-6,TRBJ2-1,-,CASSRSGGTYNEQFF,TGTGCCAGCAGTCGTAGCGGGGGTACCTACAATGAGCAGTTCTTC
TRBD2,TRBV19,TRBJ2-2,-,CASSIASGSADAGELFF,TGTGCCAGTAGTATAGCCAGCGGGAGTGCGGACGCCGGGGAGCTGTTTTTT
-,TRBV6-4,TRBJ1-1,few,CARTGVMNTEAFF,TGTGCCAGGACCGGAGTTATGAACACTGAAGCTTTCTTT
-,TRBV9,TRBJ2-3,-,CASSVGGRFTDTQYF,TGTGCCAGCAGCGTAGGAGGGAGATTCACAGATACGCAGTATTTT
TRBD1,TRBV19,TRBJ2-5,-,CASSIEGQGKETQYF,TGTGCCAGTAGTATAGAAGGACAGGGTAAAGAGACCCAGTACTTC
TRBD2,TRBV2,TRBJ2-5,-,CASSDSASGGETQYF,TGTGCCAGCAGTGACTCTGCTAGCGGGGGTGAGACCCAGTACTTC
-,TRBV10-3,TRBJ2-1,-,CAILKQGGSEYNEQFF,TGTGCCATCCTTAAACAGGGGGGGTCAGAATACAATGAGCAGTTCTTC
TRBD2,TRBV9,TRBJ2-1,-,CASSVGLRGGKDNEQFF,TGTGCCAGCAGCGTAGGTCTGCGGGGGGGGAAGGACAATGAGCAGTTCTTC
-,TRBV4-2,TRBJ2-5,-,CASSQTGKSQETQYF,TGTGCCAGCAGCCAGACAGGAAAATCTCAAGAGACCCAGTACTTC
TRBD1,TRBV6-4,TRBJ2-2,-,CASSLTGGSTGELFF,TGTGCCAGCAGCCTCACAGGGGGCAGCACCGGGGAGCTGTTTTTT
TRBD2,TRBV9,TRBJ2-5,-,CASSVTSGRGETQYF,TGTGCCAGCAGCGTAACCAGCGGGAGAGGGGAGACCCAGTACTTC
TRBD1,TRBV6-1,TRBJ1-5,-,CASSEGQGPQPQHF,TGTGCCAGCAGTGAGGGACAGGGACCACAGCCCCAGCATTTT
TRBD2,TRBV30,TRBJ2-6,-,CAWSDSGSNSGANVLTF,TGTGCCTGGAGTGACAGCGGGAGCAACTCTGGGGCCAACGTCCTGACTTTC
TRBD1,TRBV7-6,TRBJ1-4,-,CASSQGGTGTEKLFF,TGTGCCAGCAGTCAAGGAGGGACAGGGACTGAAAAACTGTTTTTT
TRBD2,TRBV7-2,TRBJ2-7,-,CASSLIGGGGPREQYF,TGTGCCAGCAGCTTAATCGGCGGGGGGGGTCCTCGTGAGCAGTACTTC
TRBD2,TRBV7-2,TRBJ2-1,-,CASSLGLAGVNEQFF,TGTGCCAGCAGCTTAGGACTAGCGGGAGTCAATGAGCAGTTCTTC
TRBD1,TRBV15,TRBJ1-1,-,CATSSRQGSLAEAFF,TGTGCCACCAGCTCCAGACAGGGATCCCTAGCTGAAGCTTTCTTT
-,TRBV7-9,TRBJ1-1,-,CASSLRELNTEAFF,TGTGCCAGCAGCTTGAGGGAATTGAACACTGAAGCTTTCTTT
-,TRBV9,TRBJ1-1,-,CASSVVSQGTEAFF,TGTGCCAGCAGCGTAGTCTCCCAGGGTACTGAAGCTTTCTTT
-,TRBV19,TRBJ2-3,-,CASSISFTDTQYF,TGTGCCAGTAGTATCTCCTTCACAGATACGCAGTATTTT
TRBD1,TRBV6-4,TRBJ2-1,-,CASSDSPPGQGYNEQFF,TGTGCCAGCAGTGATTCACCTCCGGGACAGGGCTACAATGAGCAGTTCTTC
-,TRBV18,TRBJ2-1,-,CASSRDSIAGEQFF,TGTGCCAGCTCCCGGGACTCCATAGCCGGGGAGCAGTTCTTC
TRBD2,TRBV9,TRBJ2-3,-,CASSVGGSSGRASTDTQYF,TGTGCCAGCAGCGTAGGTGGGTCTAGCGGGAGGGCCAGCACAGATACGCAGTATTTT